This T cell receptor beta chain was sequenced in a study of blood T cell repertoires in COVID-19. Study overall: There were acute and convalescent COVID-19 samples, and they came from the United States, Italy and Spain.

Participants, about 18 to 95 years old, spanned around 25 US areas. Cohorts were based on clinical histories the participants reported. There are 16 residues in the CDR3. V gave up 0 bases and J gave up 4 bases; unmatched junction bases: 6. Germline V lookup: CDR1 LNHNV, CDR2 YYDKDF (reference sequence). In the source study's methods: Reference gene primer amplification yielded estimated nucleated cell counts. Assay used: immunoSEQ multiplex PCR; TCRdb lists only in-frame clones, some missing. From that table come the V and J calls and clone size; the DNA was used to work out D and trimming. The table shows over 250,000 clones, with 75% to 90% occurring only once.

The sequencing input was PBMCs or T cells enriched from blood (not recorded which). This sequence was found in a woman in her late teens or twenties who had recovered from COVID-19. The chain recombines TRBV15 with TRBJ1-2; TRBD1 matches 9 bases. CDR3: CATSRDRTGDAYGYTF. Here the CDR3 DNA reads TGTGCCACCAGCAGAGATAGGACAGGGGACGCCTATGGCTACACCTTC. Combining the CDR3 with reference TRBV15 and TRBJ1-2 gives the whole variable domain DAMVIQNPRYQVTQFGKPVTLSCSQTLNHNVMYWYQQKSSQAPKLLFHYYDKDFNNEADTPDNFQSRRPNTSFCFLDIRSPGLGDTAMYLCATSRDRTGDAYGYTFGSGTRLTVV.